This entry concerns a single T cell receptor beta chain. This table comes from immunoSEQ multiplex PCR, and its TCRdb copy is limited to in-frame clones, with some not included. This sample has about 380,000 clones, with about 96% found just once. This record belongs to a study of shared clonotypes between healthy human individuals. The origin of this receptor is a man aged 30-40 years in good health. Sequenced input: memory CD8+ T cells sorted from blood. Subset noted: CD45RO+ cells pooled with CCR7-negative TemRA cells.

Here the CDR3 reads CATRTDGYTF. As DNA, the CDR3 is TGTGCCACGAGGACAGACGGCTACACCTTC. The chain uses TRBV10-3 and TRBJ1-2, with D maybe TRBD1 (6 bases). Looked up from germline, CDR1 is ENHRY and CDR2 is SYGVKD. The CDR3 consists of 10 residues. The V end lost 10 bases, the J end lost 8 bases, and 11 bases lay between the germline ends.